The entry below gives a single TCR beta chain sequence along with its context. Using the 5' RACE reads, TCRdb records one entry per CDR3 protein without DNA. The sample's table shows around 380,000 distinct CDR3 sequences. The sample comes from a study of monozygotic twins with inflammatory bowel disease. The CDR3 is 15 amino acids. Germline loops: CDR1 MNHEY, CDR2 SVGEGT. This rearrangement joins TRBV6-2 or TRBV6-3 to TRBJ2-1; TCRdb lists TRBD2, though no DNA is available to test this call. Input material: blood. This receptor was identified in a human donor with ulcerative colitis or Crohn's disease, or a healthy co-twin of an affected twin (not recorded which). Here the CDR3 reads CASSRDGGIYNEQFF.